Below are 21 T cell receptor beta chains sequenced from a single sample in a study of cytomegalovirus exposure and HLA in healthy donors. PCR involved 60 Vbeta and 13 Jbeta primers. Sequencing used immunoSEQ multiplex PCR; TCRdb keeps in-frame clones, though not all of them. The table has about 170,000 clones, 65% to 85% seen once. Material for sequencing was PBMCs. These receptors all come from a boy aged 2-9 years in good health and CMV-seronegative.

This clone occurred a few times. The CDR3 here is CSVATGPSQHF. The DNA for the CDR3 is TGCAGCGTCGCTACAGGTCCGTCCCAGCATTTT. The chain has TRBV29-1 and TRBJ1-5; D might be TRBD1 (5 bases). Trimming removed 6 bases at V and 11 bases at J, with 14 bases between. The CDR3 spans 11 residues. CDR1 SQVTM and CDR2 ANQGSEA come from the germline V gene. Full variable domain (rest looked up from reference TRBV29-1 and TRBJ1-5): SAVISQKPSRDICQRGTSLTIQCQVDSQVTMMFWYRQQPGQSLTLIATANQGSEATYESGFVIDKFPISRPNLTFSTLTVSNMSPEDSSIYLCSVATGPSQHFGDGTRLSIL.

This chain uses TRBV11-2 with TRBJ2-3; possible D gene TRBD1, 5 bases. The CDR3 runs to 16 residues. CDR1 is SGHAT and CDR2 is FQNNGV in the germline V gene. V was cut by 3 bases and J by 3 bases, with 16 bases left in between. DNA for the CDR3: TGTGCCAGCAGCTTTTGGGGCAGGGATGGGACAGATACGCAGTATTTT. This sequence encodes CASSFWGRDGTDTQYF. Full variable domain (outside the CDR3, taken from reference TRBV11-2 and TRBJ2-3): EAGVAQSPRYKIIEKRQSVAFWCNPISGHATLYWYQQILGQGPKLLIQFQNNGVVDDSQLPKDRFSAERLKGVDSTLKIQPAKLEDSAVYLCASSFWGRDGTDTQYFGPGTRLTVL.

The V call is TRBV7-2, the J call TRBJ2-3; a possible D gene is TRBD1 (6 bases). The CDR3 spans 18 residues. V was trimmed by 4 bases and J by 0 bases, leaving 20 bases between them. Germline V gene lookup returns CDR1 SGHTA and CDR2 FQGNSA. The CDR3 DNA reads as TGTGCCAGCAGCTCCCGGGACAACAAACGACCTAGCACAGATACGCAGTATTTT. It translates to CASSSRDNKRPSTDTQYF. The full variable domain, completed using reference TRBV7-2 and TRBJ2-3, is GAGVSQSPSNKVTEKGKDVELRCDPISGHTALYWYRQSLGQGLEFLIYFQGNSAPDKSGLPSDRFSAERTGGSVSTLTIQRTQQEDSAVYLCASSSRDNKRPSTDTQYFGPGTRLTVL.

The rearrangement joins TRBV10-3 to TRBJ2-1, with D possibly TRBD1 on 5 matching bases. The V and J ends lost 4 bases and 6 bases respectively, with 7 bases between them. Germline-derived CDR1 and CDR2 are ENHRY and SYGVKD. This CDR3 has 12 amino acids. The CDR3 DNA reads as TGTGCCATCAGTGGGACAACCAATGAGCAGTTCTTC. Amino acid sequence: CAISGTTNEQFF.

The rearrangement uses TRBV14 and TRBJ2-5, with D possibly TRBD2 on 6 matching bases. The CDR3 has 14 amino acids. With 8 bases removed from V and 0 bases from J, the gap between germline ends came to 13 bases. Germline assignment: CDR1 SGHDN and CDR2 FVKESK. In DNA, the CDR3 is TGTGCCAGCTCAGGAGGGGTAAACCAAGAGACCCAGTACTTC. Amino acid sequence: CASSGGVNQETQYF.

The rearrangement joins TRBV19 to TRBJ2-5; the match to TRBD1 covers 7 bases. The V and J ends lost 6 bases and 2 bases, in that order; junction bases with no gene match: 3. The CDR3 spans 13 residues. Germline CDR1 is LNHDA and CDR2 is SQIVND (reference sequence). CDR3 nucleotides: TGTGCCAGTAGCCCAGGGGGTCAAGAGACCCAGTACTTC. Translation: CASSPGGQETQYF.

V usage is TRBV2 and J usage is TRBJ2-5; the match to TRBD1 covers 9 bases. Germline values: CDR1 SNHLY, CDR2 FYNNEI. The CDR3 covers 14 residues. J was trimmed by 4 bases and V by 3 bases; bases with no gene match: 3. CDR3 in amino acids: CASSEYRGLETQYF. CDR3 bases: TGTGCCAGCAGTGAGTACAGGGGGCTAGAGACCCAGTACTTC.

This chain joins TRBV9 and TRBJ1-2; a weak D match, TRBD1 (5 bases). CDR3 length equals 13 residues. Germline assignment: CDR1 SGDLS and CDR2 YYNGEE. Trimming took off 2 bases at V and 8 bases at J, with 13 bases between the two ends. In DNA form, the CDR3 reads TGTGCCAGCAGCGTGGGGAGGGGCGAGGGCTACACCTTC. Encoded protein: CASSVGRGEGYTF.

The rearrangement joins TRBV10-1 to TRBJ2-7; D might be TRBD2 (5 bases). The CDR3 is 15 residues long. Trimming took 9 bases from V and 3 from J, leaving 21 bases between them. Looked up from germline, CDR1 is WNHNN and CDR2 is SYGVQD (reference sequence). The CDR3 bases are TGCGCCAGTCGGGGTTCCCCCCTGGTCCTCTACGAGCAGTACTTC. This codes for CASRGSPLVLYEQYF.

The chain combines TRBV4-1 with TRBJ2-3; tentatively, D is TRBD2 (6 bases). V lost 0 bases to trimming and J lost 4 bases, with 14 bases between them. The CDR3 is made up of 16 amino acids. Germline-derived CDR1 and CDR2 are MGHRA and YSYEKL. This chain's CDR3 is CASSQDGASASDTQYF. CDR3 sequence (DNA): TGCGCCAGCAGCCAAGATGGGGCTAGCGCGTCAGATACGCAGTATTTT.

The chain is built from TRBV27 and TRBJ1-1; TRBD1 matches at 7 bases. CDR3 length: 19 residues. V shed 5 bases, J shed 1 base, and the junction held 19 bases outside the gene matches. Germline V CDR1 and CDR2: MNHEY, SMNVEV (reference sequence). In nucleotides, the CDR3 is TGTGCCAGCAGTCAACAGGGGTTTGGAACTGGCCAATCGAACACTGAAGCTTTCTTT. This sequence encodes CASSQQGFGTGQSNTEAFF.

The V and J genes are TRBV7-9 and TRBJ1-1; maybe TRBD1 (5 bases). Germline V gene lookup returns CDR1 SEHNR and CDR2 FQNEAQ (reference sequence). The CDR3 contains 15 residues. Deletions cut 0 bases from V and 3 bases from J, with 11 bases between. The CDR3 coding sequence is TGTGCCAGCAGCTTAGCCAGCACGGGGGACACTGAAGCTTTCTTT. Amino acid sequence: CASSLASTGDTEAFF.

With respect to this clone: At one end the junction does not follow the germline gene, possibly because of a read error. This sequence joins TRBV5-1 and TRBJ2-5; D is unresolved. The CDR3 covers 14 residues. CDR1 and CDR2 (germline): SGHRS, YFSETQ. CDR3 sequence: CASSPWANHETQYF. The CDR3 DNA follows: TGCGCCAGCAGCCCGTGGGCCAACCACGAGACCCAGTACTTC.

V gene TRBV7-8 combines with J gene TRBJ2-1, with TRBD2 identical over 12 bases. This CDR3 comprises 17 residues. V lost 5 bases to trimming and J lost 6 bases; unmatched junction nucleotides: 11. The germline V gene has CDR1 SGHVS and CDR2 FQNEAQ. CDR3 protein: CASSNPKTSGSLNEQFF. The CDR3 region has the DNA TGTGCCAGCAGCAACCCGAAGACTAGCGGGAGTCTCAATGAGCAGTTCTTC.

J is TRBJ2-5 and V is TRBV19; 9 bases align to TRBD2. Unmatched junction bases numbered 5, after V lost 4 bases and J lost 2 bases. The CDR3 has 15 residues. Germline values: CDR1 LNHDA, CDR2 SQIVND (reference sequence). CDR3 DNA sequence: TGTGCCAGTAGTACCGGACTAGCGCAACAAGAGACCCAGTACTTC. Its protein is CASSTGLAQQETQYF.

The genes are TRBV7-2 and TRBJ2-3; TRBD2 matches 13 bases. Germline V gene lookup returns CDR1 SGHTA and CDR2 FQGNSA. The CDR3 has 15 residues. With V trimmed by 3 bases and J by 6 bases, 3 bases remained unmatched. The CDR3, as DNA: TGTGCCAGCAGCTTGGGACTAGCGGGGATTGATACGCAGTATTTT. Translation: CASSLGLAGIDTQYF.

A remark on this clone: Other DNA sequences in the sample encode the same CDR3. The chain links TRBV7-9 to TRBJ1-4; 7 nucleotides line up with TRBD1. J was trimmed by 2 bases and V by 4 bases; bases with no gene match: 1. Germline CDR1 reads SEHNR; CDR2 reads FQNEAQ (reference sequence). The CDR3 runs to 14 residues. Here the CDR3 reads CASSSTGTNEKLFF. The CDR3 bases are TGTGCCAGCAGCTCGACAGGGACTAATGAAAAACTGTTTTTT.

The chain employs TRBV2 and TRBJ1-1; 8 bases map to TRBD1. The germline V gene encodes CDR1 SNHLY and CDR2 FYNNEI. V lost 2 bases to trimming and J lost 6 bases; unmatched junction nucleotides: 5. This CDR3 has 14 residues. CDR3 in DNA: TGTGCCAGCAGTGAACAGGGGGCTGTGGCTGAAGCTTTCTTT. This codes for CASSEQGAVAEAFF.

This clone showed up just a few times. V is TRBV19 and J is TRBJ1-2; TRBD1 matches at 11 bases. The CDR3 contains 15 residues. V dropped 4 bases and J dropped 4; count of bases not matched to a gene: 5. Germline CDR1 is LNHDA and CDR2 is SQIVND (reference sequence). CDR3 nucleotides: TGTGCCAGTAGTAGACCCGGACAGGGGGCCTATGGCTACACCTTC. Translating gives CASSRPGQGAYGYTF.

This rearrangement joins TRBV30 to TRBJ2-4, with TRBD1 identical over 7 bases. V dropped 1 base and J dropped 15; count of bases not matched to a gene: 12. Germline V gives CDR1 GTSNPN, CDR2 SVGIG (reference sequence). This CDR3 is 13 amino acids long. The CDR3 sequence is CAWSAGGQIIRYF. The CDR3, as DNA: TGTGCCTGGAGTGCAGGGGGACAGATTATCAGGTACTTC.

The rearrangement joins TRBV5-1 to TRBJ2-1, with 9 bases aligning to TRBD2. CDR1 and CDR2 (germline): SGHRS, YFSETQ. The V gene end was trimmed by 4 bases and the J gene end by 5 bases; junction bases not matched to a gene: 4. This CDR3 is built from 14 residues. The CDR3 nucleotides are TGCGCCAGCAGCCTGGGACTAGCCAACAATGAGCAGTTCTTC. This sequence encodes CASSLGLANNEQFF.